Listed here is a single TCR beta chain. Its specificity is unknown. The sample originates from a study of quantifying T cell responses using KT2 cells. Study context: cDNA was made from DNase-treated RNA using alpha and beta constant primers. The T4 ligation step was estimated to exceed 8% efficiency under optimum conditions.

This CDR3 contains 17 residues. V was pared by 4 bases and J by 10 bases, with 20 bases of the junction left unmatched. The cDNA 3' end received a ligated oligonucleotide with a UMI. First-round PCR used 4 to 5 cycles and beta primers RC1.1 and RC1.2 covering TRBC1 and TRBC2. MiXCR was run by TCRdb on the UMI-ligation and nested PCR reads, yielding one entry per CDR3 protein. The table shows tens of thousands of distinct CDR3 sequences, with 11% occurring only once. Whole-study findings and limits: KT2 clone alpha and beta sequence counts scaled linearly with input KT2 cell number.

The sample is PBMC spiked with counted cells of clone KT2. Different KT2-to-PBMC ratios were created with a constant PBMC count. V and J are TRBV12-3 or TRBV12-4 and TRBJ1-1; 8 nucleotides match TRBD1. The source of this sequence is a human donor. The specimen sequenced was PBMCs spiked with cells of the T cell clone KT2. The CDR3 DNA reads as TGTGCCAGCAGTTCTAATACGTTCCGTGGACAGGGATTGCGAGCTTTCTTT. It encodes CASSSNTFRGQGLRAFF.